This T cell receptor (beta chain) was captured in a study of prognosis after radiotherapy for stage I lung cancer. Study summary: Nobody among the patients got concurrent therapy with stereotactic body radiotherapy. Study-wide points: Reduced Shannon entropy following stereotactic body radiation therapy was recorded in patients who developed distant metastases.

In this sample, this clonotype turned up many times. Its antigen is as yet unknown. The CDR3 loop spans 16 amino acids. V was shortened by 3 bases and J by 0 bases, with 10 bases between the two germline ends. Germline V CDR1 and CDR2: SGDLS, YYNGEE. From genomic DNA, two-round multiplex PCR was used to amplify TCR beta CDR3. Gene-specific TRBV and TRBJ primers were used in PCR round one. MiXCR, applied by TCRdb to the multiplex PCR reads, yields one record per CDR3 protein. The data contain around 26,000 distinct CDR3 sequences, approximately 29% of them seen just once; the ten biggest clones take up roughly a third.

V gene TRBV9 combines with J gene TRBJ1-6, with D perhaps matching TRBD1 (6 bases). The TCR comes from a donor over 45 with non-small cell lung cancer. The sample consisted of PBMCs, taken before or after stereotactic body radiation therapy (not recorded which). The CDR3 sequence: CASSARGSSYNSPLHF. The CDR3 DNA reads TGTGCCAGCAGCGCCAGGGGAAGCTCCTATAATTCACCCCTCCACTTT.